Here is one T cell receptor beta chain with its context. Its antigen is unidentified. The germline V gene has CDR1 SGHVS and CDR2 FQNEAQ. The CDR3 covers 17 residues. Trimming stripped 1 base from V and 2 bases from J, with 15 bases between. Researchers prepared the TCRbeta library using unique molecular identifiers, the study reports. One entry per CDR3 protein, called by TCRdb with MiXCR from the PCR reads. The sample records 600,000 to 800,000 distinct CDR3 sequences, roughly 13% being singletons. The data stem from a study of T-cell reconstitution after alpha-beta-depleted transplantation in children. Findings of the study overall: At the one-year point after transplant, T-cell counts and TCRbeta diversity were found to come mostly from T cells that had been newly produced. Some patients' high day-60 TCRbeta diversity was attributed to recipient cells surviving conditioning.

This receptor was obtained from a girl aged 2-9 years with congenital amegakaryocytic thrombocytopenia, due to receive a stem cell transplant. The sample in question was PBMCs, obtained before TCRalphabeta/CD19-depleted stem cell transplant. This chain uses TRBV7-8 with TRBJ2-1, with D unresolved. CDR3 sequence reads: CASSLEVFGRAYNEQFF. CDR3 in DNA: TGTGCCAGCAGCTTAGAGGTTTTTGGCCGCGCCTACAATGAGCAGTTCTTC. Full variable domain (rest looked up from reference TRBV7-8 and TRBJ2-1): GAGVSQSPRYKVAKRGQDVALRCDPISGHVSLFWYQQALGQGPEFLTYFQNEAQLDKSGLPSDRFFAERPEGSVSTLKIQRTQQEDSAVYLCASSLEVFGRAYNEQFFGPGTRLTVL.